A single sample gave rise to the 23 T cell receptor beta chains below, sequenced in a study of CXCR3-negative and CXCR3-positive naive CD8 T cells. UMI-labeled 5' RACE yielded the TRB cDNA libraries. Reanalyzing the 5' RACE reads, TCRdb keeps one entry per CDR3 protein, without DNA. The sample table includes 5,100 or so distinct CDR3 sequences. These receptors' antigens are unknown. Study observations and caveats: CXCR3-negative naive cells had less hydrophobic TRB CDR3s than did CXCR3-positive naive cells.

Source material: naive CXCR3+ CD8+ T cells from blood. As for subset: CD45RO-CCR7+CD27+CD95- naive CD8+ T cells expressing CXCR3 (TNR3+). The receptors derive from a human donor in good health. Some clones in this sample may be carry-over from other donors' samples.

The chain links TRBV29-1 to TRBJ2-7. CDR3 length equals 11 residues. Germline loops: CDR1 SQVTM, CDR2 ANQGSEA. The CDR3 sequence is CSVGGDYEQYF.

In terms of frequency, this clonotype is medium-sized. The rearrangement links TRBV29-1 to TRBJ2-3; no DNA is available, so the TRBD2 call from TCRdb remains unchecked. Germline-derived CDR1 and CDR2 are SQVTM and ANQGSEA. The CDR3 extends over 15 amino acids. CDR3 sequence reads: CSVTTSGVSTDTQYF.

The chain couples TRBV13 to TRBJ1-4; the D gene TCRdb calls, TRBD1, cannot be checked with no DNA. Germline CDR1 PRHDT, CDR2 FYEKMQ (reference sequence). The CDR3 totals 16 residues. The CDR3 loop is CASSPNPGTDFEKLFF.

Judged by frequency, this clonotype is medium-sized (0.01 to 0.1%). The chain joins TRBV14 to TRBJ2-1; the TCRdb call, TRBD2, lacks DNA for checking. CDR3 length: 15 amino acids. Germline V lookup: CDR1 SGHDN, CDR2 FVKESK. This CDR3 reads CASSSPYDLYNEQFF.

This clonotype is classed as medium-sized by frequency. The chain is built from TRBV20-1 and TRBJ2-1; TCRdb selects TRBD1, and the lack of DNA leaves this call unchecked. Germline assignment: CDR1 DFQATT and CDR2 SNEGSKA (reference sequence). This CDR3 is 17 amino acids long. CDR3 amino acids: CSARTESPSTSYNEQFF.

This chain connects TRBV29-1 to TRBJ2-7; TCRdb selects TRBD1, and the lack of DNA leaves this call unchecked. The V gene's germline CDR1 is SQVTM and CDR2 ANQGSEA. This CDR3 has 13 residues. The CDR3 reads CSVVSGPSYEQYF.

The chain combines TRBV7-2 with TRBJ2-3. Looked up from germline, CDR1 is SGHTA and CDR2 is FQGNSA. This CDR3 region has 12 residues. CDR3 amino acids: CASSLATDTQYF.

This clonotype is labeled medium-sized based on frequency. The V call is TRBV7-2, the J call TRBJ2-1; as DNA is missing, the TRBD2 call by TCRdb cannot be tested. CDR1 and CDR2 from the germline V gene are SGHTA and FQGNSA. The CDR3 has 15 amino acids. CDR3 residues: CASSPLAGGFHEQFF.

The chain links TRBV20-1 to TRBJ2-4; there is no DNA to check the TCRdb D call of TRBD2. The CDR3 consists of 16 residues. Germline-derived CDR1 and CDR2 are DFQATT and SNEGSKA (reference sequence). The CDR3 sequence: CSARGSELGAGNIQYF.

The rearrangement links TRBV7-9 to TRBJ2-7; absent DNA, TCRdb's TRBD1 call cannot be checked. The CDR3 is 14 residues long. Germline V gives CDR1 SEHNR, CDR2 FQNEAQ (reference sequence). CDR3 residues: CASSGDSPAYEQYF.

By frequency, this clonotype is medium-sized. The chain couples TRBV6-2 or TRBV6-3 to TRBJ2-6; without DNA, the TCRdb call of TRBD1 cannot be checked. The CDR3 has 18 residues. Per the germline V gene, CDR1 is MNHEY and CDR2 is SVGEGT. This chain's CDR3 is CASSYSPQGRYGANVLTF.

The CDR3 loop is CAWSRRQGVNDEQFF. The J gene is TRBJ2-1, the V gene TRBV30; TCRdb selects TRBD1, and the lack of DNA leaves this call unchecked. Germline CDR1 and CDR2: GTSNPN and SVGIG (reference sequence). This CDR3 is built from 15 residues.

In terms of frequency, this clonotype is medium-sized. The chain uses TRBV3-1 and TRBJ1-2; TCRdb reports TRBD1, a call that lacks DNA to check it against. Per the germline V gene, CDR1 is LGHDT and CDR2 is YNNKEL (reference sequence). The length of the CDR3 is 13 residues. CDR3 residues: CASSDGGIHGYTF.

CDR3 sequence: CASRDWDRSNQPQHF. The V and J genes are TRBV19 and TRBJ1-5; the D call from TCRdb, TRBD1, cannot be confirmed without DNA. Germline V lookup: CDR1 LNHDA, CDR2 SQIVND (reference sequence). This CDR3 contains 15 residues.

The V call is TRBV29-1, the J call TRBJ2-7; the D gene TCRdb calls, TRBD1, cannot be checked with no DNA. In germline, CDR1 is SQVTM, CDR2 ANQGSEA. The CDR3 runs 15 residues. This CDR3 is CSEDRGDHSSGEQYF.

This clonotype is identified as medium-sized (0.01 to 0.1%) from frequency. The V gene is TRBV29-1, the J gene TRBJ2-1; TCRdb names TRBD1, which stays unverified in the absence of DNA. CDR1 is SQVTM, CDR2 ANQGSEA, per germline. CDR3 size: 19 residues. CDR3 region: CSVDGVVRGRESYYNEQFF.

According to its frequency, this clonotype is medium-sized. V and J are TRBV7-2 and TRBJ2-7. Germline values: CDR1 SGHTA, CDR2 FQGNSA. The CDR3 sequence is 12 residues long. The CDR3 protein is CASSLEPYEQYF.

In terms of frequency, this clonotype is medium-sized. The rearrangement links TRBV10-3 to TRBJ1-5. The CDR3 runs to 14 residues. Germline loops: CDR1 ENHRY, CDR2 SYGVKD. CDR3 in amino acids: CAISESLGNQPQHF.

Considering frequency, this clonotype is medium-sized (0.01 to 0.1%). The genes are TRBV29-1 and TRBJ2-2; TCRdb's assignment of TRBD2 cannot be checked, as there is no DNA. Germline CDR1 is SQVTM and CDR2 is ANQGSEA. The CDR3 is made up of 18 amino acids. CDR3 in amino acids: CSVDSGGREGPNTGELFF.

Considering frequency, this clonotype is medium-sized. The V and J genes are TRBV29-1 and TRBJ1-2; the TCRdb D gene call, TRBD1, has no DNA to confirm it. The CDR3 loop spans 15 amino acids. Per germline, CDR1 SQVTM and CDR2 ANQGSEA. The CDR3: CSVEDPQGRYYGYTF.

This clonotype ranks as medium-sized in terms of frequency. V usage is TRBV19 and J usage is TRBJ2-1; the TCRdb D gene call, TRBD2, has no DNA to confirm it. In germline, CDR1 is LNHDA, CDR2 SQIVND (reference sequence). The CDR3 is made up of 15 amino acids. The CDR3: CASSPLGGYKNEQFF. Full variable domain (missing parts from reference TRBV19 and TRBJ2-1): DGGITQSPKYLFRKEGQNVTLSCEQNLNHDAMYWYRQDPGQGLRLIYYSQIVNDFQKGDIAEGYSVSREKKESFPLTVTSAQKNPTAFYLCASSPLGGYKNEQFFGPGTRLTVL.

In terms of frequency, this clonotype is medium-sized. This chain uses TRBV29-1 with TRBJ1-2; TCRdb gives TRBD1 as the D gene, but with no DNA this cannot be confirmed. CDR3 length equals 12 residues. Germline CDR1 is SQVTM and CDR2 is ANQGSEA. The CDR3 reads CSVGTGTYGYTF.

By frequency, this clonotype registers medium-sized. The J gene is TRBJ2-1, the V gene TRBV4-1. CDR3 length equals 17 residues. Germline lookup yields CDR1 MGHRA and CDR2 YSYEKL. This chain's CDR3 is CASSQGSLIAYYNEQFF.